These T cell receptor beta chains were read from a single sample in a study of blood T cell repertoires in COVID-19. Profiling relied on immunoSEQ multiplex PCR, and the TCRdb table lists in-frame clones only, not all of them. The table includes hundreds of thousands of clones, roughly 80% detected once. The sequenced sample consisted of peripheral blood. The source is a woman over 75 with active or convalescent COVID-19. The CDR3 runs from the conserved cysteine through the conserved F or W. Fields, in order: V gene, J gene, CDR3 protein.

>TRBV5-1|TRBJ1-5
CASSRDGGREQPQHF
>TRBV30|TRBJ1-4
CAWNGEFGEKLFF
>TRBV7-9|TRBJ1-1
CASSLPGPSNTEAFF
>TRBV5-1|TRBJ1-2
CASSLLAGGEDGYTF
>TRBV25-1|TRBJ2-1
CASSELSGEQFF
>TRBV5-4|TRBJ2-5
CASSSRGSETQYF
>TRBV10-3|TRBJ1-1
CAIRDTGNTEAFF
>TRBV19|TRBJ1-5
CASSQGGEQPQHF
>TRBV5-4|TRBJ2-5
CASRTTGQGQETQYF
>TRBV25-1|TRBJ1-2
CASSDPTGGPFYGYTF
>TRBV6-1|TRBJ1-3
CASSEMQGSGSGNTIYF
>TRBV28|TRBJ2-7
CASSSGTGFYEQYF